The clone carrying this TCR beta chain came up a few times. Its antigen is still unknown. Together with a sample-barcoded 5' primer, a J-beta primer mix was included in a second PCR lasting about 7 to 12 cycles. MiXCR, applied by TCRdb to the 5' RACE reads, yields one record per CDR3 protein. The data hold more than 1,400,000 distinct CDR3 sequences, with about 40% observed a single time. The CDR3 is 14 residues long. Between the trimmed V and J ends, which lost 6 bases and 2 bases, there was a span of 14 bases. CDR1 is MNHEY and CDR2 is SVGAGI in the germline V gene. The sample comes from a study of blood T cells in healthy people across ages. The study's findings and limits: Across the age range, TCR beta diversity per million T cells fell in a roughly linear way.

The chain carries TRBV6-5 and TRBJ2-7, with D possibly matching TRBD2 (6 bases). This receptor was identified in a woman under 30 in good health. What was sequenced was blood. The CDR3 bases are TGTGCCAGCAGACCGGGACTCCAAACCTACGAGCAGTACTTC. Its translation is CASRPGLQTYEQYF.